The 31 T cell receptor beta chains below were found in one sample sequenced in a study of CD8 T cells in Susac syndrome. RNA, at roughly 0.45 to 1 ug, was reverse transcribed with random hexamers. MiXCR, run by TCRdb on the immunoSEQ multiplex PCR reads, gives a single entry per CDR3 protein. The sample lists around 280,000 distinct CDR3 sequences, about 88% occurring once. Sequencing was carried out using CD8+ T cells from PBMCs. The receptors derive from a human donor with multiple sclerosis.

This clonotype appeared a single time. J is TRBJ2-7 and V is TRBV19, with 12 bases matching TRBD2. CDR3 size: 16 residues. CDR1 and CDR2 (germline): LNHDA, SQIVND (reference sequence). Losses at the gene ends were 3 bases for V and 6 bases for J; bases not matched to a gene: 9. The CDR3, as DNA: TGTGCCAGTAGTATTCTGAAGACTAGCGGGAGAGGCGAGCAGTACTTC. Encoded protein: CASSILKTSGRGEQYF.

This clonotype has only a few counts. V gene TRBV10-2 combines with J gene TRBJ2-1; D is undetermined. Trimming pared 0 bases from V and 5 bases from J, leaving 5 bases between. The CDR3 extends over 13 amino acids. CDR1 is WSHSY and CDR2 is SAAADI in the germline V gene. CDR3 sequence: CASSESIDNEQFF. As DNA, the CDR3 is TGCGCCAGCAGTGAGTCAATCGACAATGAGCAGTTCTTC.

The V call is TRBV9, the J call TRBJ1-1, with 7 bases aligning to TRBD1. J lost 4 bases, V lost 0 bases, and 6 bases had no gene match. This CDR3 contains 15 residues. The germline gives CDR1 SGDLS, CDR2 YYNGEE. DNA of the CDR3: TGTGCCAGCAGCGTAGACCCAGGGGGGGGCACTGAAGCTTTCTTT. Translated, it gives CASSVDPGGGTEAFF.

This clonotype appeared a single time. This rearrangement joins TRBV23-1 to TRBJ1-5; D might be TRBD1 (5 bases). TRBV23-1 is an ORF; its function is uncertain. The CDR3 runs 10 residues. This CDR3 reads CADGAQPQHF. CDR3 sequence (DNA): TGCGCGGATGGGGCTCAGCCCCAGCATTTT.

The J gene is TRBJ2-1, the V gene TRBV19; maybe TRBD2 (5 bases). Between the trimmed V and J ends, which lost 3 bases and 9 bases, there was a span of 12 bases. This CDR3 is 13 amino acids long. Germline V gene lookup returns CDR1 LNHDA and CDR2 SQIVND (reference sequence). CDR3 DNA sequence: TGTGCCAGTAGTATCGGAGAGGGCAGTGAGCAGTTCTTC. Its translation is CASSIGEGSEQFF.

The chain joins TRBV30 to TRBJ2-7, with 10 bases that match TRBD1. Germline V CDR1 and CDR2: GTSNPN, SVGIG (reference sequence). This CDR3 region has 11 residues. The V gene end was trimmed by 5 bases and the J gene end by 7 bases; junction bases not matched to a gene: 2. In DNA form, the CDR3 reads TGTGCCTGGGACAGGGGGCTGGAGCAGTACTTC. Translating it yields CAWDRGLEQYF.

The genes are TRBV5-1 and TRBJ1-2; D is unresolved. V gave up 2 bases and J gave up 8 bases, with 7 bases separating them. The germline CDR1 and CDR2 sequences are SGHRS and YFSETQ. This CDR3 spans 11 amino acids. The CDR3 loop is CASSFEGGYTF. In DNA form, the CDR3 reads TGCGCCAGCAGCTTTGAGGGAGGCTACACCTTC.

This rearrangement joins TRBV27 to TRBJ2-2; 12 bases align to TRBD2. The germline V gene has CDR1 MNHEY and CDR2 SMNVEV (reference sequence). CDR3 size: 17 residues. J was trimmed by 5 bases and V by 5 bases; bases with no gene match: 9. CDR3 DNA: TGTGCCAGCAGTGCCCTAGCGGGAGGGCCTAAGACCGGGGAGCTGTTTTTT. Residues: CASSALAGGPKTGELFF.

V gene TRBV4-1 combines with J gene TRBJ2-1; D remains ambiguous. In germline, CDR1 is MGHRA, CDR2 YSYEKL. Trimming left V 1 base short and J 0 bases short, with 7 bases between. This CDR3 contains 15 residues. For the CDR3, the DNA is TGCGCCAGCAGCCAAGTTCCGAGCTCCTACAATGAGCAGTTCTTC. The encoded protein is CASSQVPSSYNEQFF.

Here the CDR3 reads CASSQGPGQRGGYTF. DNA for the CDR3: TGTGCCAGCAGCCAAGGTCCGGGCCAGCGAGGTGGCTACACCTTC. The chain has TRBV3-1 and TRBJ1-2; D gene unclear. Germline CDR1 LGHDT, CDR2 YNNKEL (reference sequence). Trimming pared 1 base from V and 7 bases from J, leaving 16 bases between. The CDR3 has 15 amino acids. The full variable domain, with the rest looked up from reference TRBV3-1 and TRBJ1-2, is DTAVSQTPKYLVTQMGNDKSIKCEQNLGHDTMYWYKQDSKKFLKIMFSYNNKELIINETVPNRFSPKSPDKAHLNLHINSLELGDSAVYFCASSQGPGQRGGYTFGSGTRLTVV.

CDR3 protein: CASRLAGLPNEQFF. CDR3 coding DNA: TGTGCCAGTCGACTCGCGGGCCTACCTAATGAGCAGTTCTTC. The chain combines TRBV19 with TRBJ2-1; perhaps TRBD2 as D (5 bases). Trimming shortened V by 8 bases and J by 7 bases, and 18 bases separated the two germline ends. The CDR3 has 14 residues. Germline CDR1 reads LNHDA; CDR2 reads SQIVND (reference sequence).

This chain connects TRBV28 to TRBJ2-7; D might be TRBD1 (6 bases). The CDR3 extends over 15 amino acids. The V end was cut by 6 bases, the J end by 6 bases, with 21 bases between. Germline V gene lookup returns CDR1 MDHEN and CDR2 SYDVKM. In nucleotides, the CDR3 is TGTGCCAGCAGCCCTATCGACAGGCTGCCCCTCGAGCAGTACTTC. Translation: CASSPIDRLPLEQYF.

The chain is built from TRBV12-3 or TRBV12-4 and TRBJ1-1; 8 positions agree with TRBD1. Losses at the gene ends were 6 bases for V and 6 bases for J; bases not matched to a gene: 9. There are 14 residues in the CDR3. CDR3 residues: CASSLRDRGAEAFF. The CDR3 DNA sequence: TGTGCCAGCAGCCTTCGTGACAGGGGTGCTGAAGCTTTCTTT.

The sample holds a few counts of this clonotype. The chain employs TRBV6-5 and TRBJ2-2; D ambiguous. Trimming cost V 8 bases and J 4 bases, with 11 bases left between them. The CDR3 loop spans 13 amino acids. Per the germline V gene, CDR1 is MNHEY and CDR2 is SVGAGI. CDR3 residues: CASSISTTGELFF. DNA of the CDR3: TGTGCCAGCTCCATATCGACCACCGGGGAGCTGTTTTTT.

The genes are TRBV28 and TRBJ2-2; D gene unclear. Trimming removed 3 bases from V and 8 bases from J, with 22 bases in between. Germline loops: CDR1 MDHEN, CDR2 SYDVKM. CDR3 size: 17 residues. The CDR3 DNA follows: TGTGCCAGCAGTTTCCTCGGCGCGCCGTTTCTTTCAGGGGAGCTGTTTTTT. This encodes CASSFLGAPFLSGELFF.

This clonotype was seen only a few times. The gene calls are TRBV28 and TRBJ1-5, with a tentative D call TRBD1 (5 bases). V was pared by 2 bases and J by 0 bases, with 14 bases between. The CDR3 has 17 residues. CDR1 and CDR2 from the germline V gene are MDHEN and SYDVKM. The CDR3 loop is CASSLRQFVISNQPQHF. The CDR3, as DNA: TGTGCCAGCAGTTTAAGACAGTTCGTTATTAGCAATCAGCCCCAGCATTTT. Together with reference TRBV28 and TRBJ1-5, the CDR3 gives the full variable domain: DVKVTQSSRYLVKRTGEKVFLECVQDMDHENMFWYRQDPGLGLRLIYFSYDVKMKEKGDIPEGYSVSREKKERFSLILESASTNQTSMYLCASSLRQFVISNQPQHFGDGTRLSIL.

This chain links TRBV28 with TRBJ2-7, with 10 positions matching TRBD2. With V trimmed by 4 bases and J by 6 bases, 6 bases remained unmatched. The CDR3 totals 14 residues. Per germline, CDR1 MDHEN and CDR2 SYDVKM. CDR3 nucleotide sequence: TGTGCCAGCAGTTATCTAGCGGGAGTTGGCGAGCAGTACTTC. Its translation is CASSYLAGVGEQYF.

The chain uses TRBV18 and TRBJ2-5, with a weak D call TRBD1 (6 bases). The CDR3 is 13 residues long. Germline assignment: CDR1 KGHSH and CDR2 LQKENI. Between the trimmed V and J ends, which lost 5 bases and 3 bases, there was a span of 10 bases. CDR3 amino acids: CASSDRREETQYF. The CDR3 DNA reads as TGTGCCAGCTCAGACAGGAGAGAAGAGACCCAGTACTTC.

The V gene is TRBV29-1, the J gene TRBJ2-1, with D unclear. The CDR3 runs 13 residues. CDR1 is SQVTM, CDR2 ANQGSEA, per germline. V lost 0 bases and J lost 7, with 10 bases in between. The CDR3 protein is CSVEDGLRNEQFF. The CDR3 DNA reads TGCAGCGTTGAAGATGGCTTGAGGAATGAGCAGTTCTTC.

The sample holds one count of this clonotype. The rearrangement links TRBV10-3 to TRBJ2-5; D is tentatively TRBD1 or TRBD2 (6 bases each). Germline V lookup: CDR1 ENHRY, CDR2 SYGVKD. The CDR3 consists of 14 residues. Trimming stripped 0 bases from V and 5 bases from J, with 10 bases between. The CDR3: CAISESRGQETQYF. The CDR3 nucleotides read TGTGCCATCAGTGAGTCTCGGGGGCAGGAGACCCAGTACTTC.

The chain is built from TRBV12-3 or TRBV12-4 and TRBJ1-2; D not certain. V shed 6 bases and J shed 8 bases, with 19 bases lying between them. This CDR3 is built from 14 residues. The CDR3 loop is CASSPDGINRGYTF. CDR3 DNA sequence: TGTGCCAGCAGCCCGGACGGGATTAATAGGGGCTACACCTTC.

This clonotype was found a few times. The CDR3 nucleotides are TGTGCCAGCAGTCCCGGGGTTACTCAGCCCCAGCATTTT. Its translation is CASSPGVTQPQHF. The rearrangement joins TRBV6-1 to TRBJ1-5; D unclear. This CDR3 is 13 amino acids long. CDR1 and CDR2 (germline): MNHNS, SASEGT. The V gene lost 5 bases and the J gene lost 6 bases, with 11 bases spanning the gap.

Only one count was recorded for this clonotype. The V call is TRBV27, the J call TRBJ2-1, with D perhaps matching TRBD1 (5 bases). The CDR3 length is 14 residues. V was cut by 2 bases and J by 4 bases, with 9 bases left in between. CDR1 and CDR2 from the germline V gene are MNHEY and SMNVEV (reference sequence). For the CDR3, the DNA is TGTGCCAGCAGTTTAGCAGGGAAATACAATGAGCAGTTCTTC. It specifies CASSLAGKYNEQFF.

This clonotype was observed once. J is TRBJ2-3 and V is TRBV9, with D perhaps TRBD2 (6 bases). V was trimmed by 4 bases and J by 3 bases, leaving 12 bases between them. In germline, CDR1 is SGDLS, CDR2 YYNGEE. The CDR3 contains 14 residues. The CDR3 spells CASSYRDSTDTQYF. In nucleotides, the CDR3 is TGTGCCAGCAGCTATCGGGACTCTACAGATACGCAGTATTTT. The full variable domain, in which reference TRBV9 and TRBJ2-3 provide the parts outside the CDR3, is DSGVTQTPKHLITATGQRVTLRCSPRSGDLSVYWYQQSLDQGLQFLIQYYNGEERAKGNILERFSAQQFPDLHSELNLSSLELGDSALYFCASSYRDSTDTQYFGPGTRLTVL.

The chain is built from TRBV7-9 and TRBJ2-1, with a possible D match to TRBD2 (6 bases). Between the trimmed V and J ends, which lost 10 bases and 4 bases, there was a span of 11 bases. The V gene's germline CDR1 is SEHNR and CDR2 FQNEAQ (reference sequence). The CDR3 contains 12 residues. CDR3 region: CATKGLYNEQFF. The DNA of the CDR3 is TGTGCCACCAAGGGACTGTACAATGAGCAGTTCTTC. The full variable domain, completed using reference TRBV7-9 and TRBJ2-1, is DTGVSQNPRHKITKRGQNVTFRCDPISEHNRLYWYRQTLGQGPEFLTYFQNEAQLEKSRLLSDRFSAERPKGSFSTLEIQRTEQGDSAMYLCATKGLYNEQFFGPGTRLTVL.

The rearrangement uses TRBV29-1 and TRBJ2-3; no definite D call. The CDR3 has 13 residues. Trimming removed 5 bases from V and 2 bases from J, with 11 bases in between. Germline values: CDR1 SQVTM, CDR2 ANQGSEA. Here the CDR3 reads CSVRSRSTDTQYF. The DNA of the CDR3 is TGCAGCGTTAGGTCCCGCTCCACAGATACGCAGTATTTT.

V gene TRBV7-3 combines with J gene TRBJ2-1; D might be TRBD2 (6 bases). Trimming cost V 4 bases and J 3 bases, with 28 bases left between them. Germline loops: CDR1 SGHTA, CDR2 FQGTGA. This CDR3 region has 20 residues. The DNA for the CDR3 is TGTGCCAGCAGCTCCCACGGACACCTAGTGCCTAGCGTCCGCTACAATGAGCAGTTCTTC. This gives the protein CASSSHGHLVPSVRYNEQFF.

The gene calls are TRBV7-9 and TRBJ1-2, with TRBD1 identical over 8 bases. The germline gives CDR1 SEHNR, CDR2 FQNEAQ (reference sequence). Trimming took 3 bases from V and 6 from J; bases not matched to a gene: 6. This CDR3 region has 14 residues. The CDR3 spells CASSFQGAKNGYTF. CDR3 nucleotides: TGTGCCAGCAGCTTTCAGGGGGCGAAAAATGGCTACACCTTC.

This clonotype was counted between two and nine times. This chain uses TRBV29-1 with TRBJ2-3; D remains ambiguous. The germline V gene has CDR1 SQVTM and CDR2 ANQGSEA. The CDR3 extends over 12 amino acids. The V end was cut by 7 bases, the J end by 2 bases, with 10 bases between. The CDR3 reads CSAPGSTDTQYF. CDR3 nucleotides: TGCAGCGCTCCCGGATCCACAGATACGCAGTATTTT.

V gene TRBV12-3 or TRBV12-4 combines with J gene TRBJ1-1, with 7 bases that match TRBD1. The CDR3 is 14 residues long. The junction had 10 bases not matched to a gene; V was cut back by 7 bases and J by 5 bases. For the CDR3, the DNA is TGTGCCAGCACCCCGACAGGGAAAGGGACTGAAGCTTTCTTT. It translates to CASTPTGKGTEAFF.

The chain recombines TRBV3-1 with TRBJ2-1; no clear D. CDR1 and CDR2 (germline): LGHDT, YNNKEL (reference sequence). Trimming shortened V by 0 bases and J by 8 bases, and 17 bases separated the two germline ends. The CDR3 spans 16 residues. CDR3 DNA sequence: TGTGCCAGCAGCCAAGAGCCCAGGAGTCCTACGCATGAGCAGTTCTTC. Translation: CASSQEPRSPTHEQFF.